This T cell receptor (beta chain) emerged from a study of patients and donors after allogeneic stem cell transplantation. CDR3 length: 17 residues. Looked up from germline, CDR1 is MNHEY and CDR2 is SVGEGT. V lost 6 bases, J lost 4 bases, and 17 bases stayed unmatched. TCRdb reprocessed the RT-PCR reads via MiXCR and lists one record per CDR3 protein. The table records under 200,000 distinct CDR3 sequences, about 29% of them present only once. Sequenced sample: blood, either unsorted or a sorted T cell fraction (not recorded which). The TCR originated in a human donor who was either an allogeneic HSCT recipient or a stem cell or donor lymphocyte infusion donor (not recorded which). It is not recorded whose cells these are; they may come from a transplant donor. This chain uses TRBV6-2 or TRBV6-3 with TRBJ2-5; TRBD2 aligns across 7 bases. The CDR3 loop is CASRIRMGDYTTETQYF. The CDR3 nucleotides read TGTGCCAGCAGAATCCGCATGGGGGACTACACCACAGAGACCCAGTACTTC.